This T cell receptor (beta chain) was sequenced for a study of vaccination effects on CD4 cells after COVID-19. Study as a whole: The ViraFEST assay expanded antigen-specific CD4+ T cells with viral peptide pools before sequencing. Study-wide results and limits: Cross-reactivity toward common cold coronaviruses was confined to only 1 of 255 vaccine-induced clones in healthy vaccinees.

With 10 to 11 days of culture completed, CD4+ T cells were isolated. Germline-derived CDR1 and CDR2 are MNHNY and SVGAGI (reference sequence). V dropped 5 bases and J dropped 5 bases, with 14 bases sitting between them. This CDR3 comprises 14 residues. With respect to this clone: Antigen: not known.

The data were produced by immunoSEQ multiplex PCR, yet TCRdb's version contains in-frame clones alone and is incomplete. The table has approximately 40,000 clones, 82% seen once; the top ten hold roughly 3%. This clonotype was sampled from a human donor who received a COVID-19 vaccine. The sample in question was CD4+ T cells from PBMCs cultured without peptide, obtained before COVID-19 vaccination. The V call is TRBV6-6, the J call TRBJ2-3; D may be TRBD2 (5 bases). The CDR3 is CASSDTSFRDTQYF. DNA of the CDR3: TGTGCCAGCAGTGATACTAGTTTCCGAGATACGCAGTATTTT.